The entry below describes one T cell receptor (beta chain). CDR1 is WSHSY, CDR2 SAAADI, per germline. Trimming removed 3 bases at V and 1 base at J, with 6 bases between. This CDR3 is 13 amino acids long. This specimen belongs to a study of T cell responses to AZD1222 COVID-19 vaccine. Repertoires were generated with immunoSEQ multiplex PCR, while TCRdb's copy carries only in-frame clones and drops some. The sample contains 150,000 or so clones, nearly 90% of which appear only once. V is TRBV10-2 and J is TRBJ1-1, with a weak D call TRBD1 (5 bases). The material sequenced was peripheral blood, taken on day 0 of AZD1222 vaccination. This sequence was found in an adult in good health. The CDR3 loop reads CASSEGANTEAFF. The CDR3, as DNA: TGCGCCAGCAGTGAAGGGGCGAACACTGAAGCTTTCTTT.